This T cell receptor beta chain is drawn from a study of T cells in Graves' hyperthyroidism and ophthalmopathy. Study-level background: Staff took peripheral blood when the initial diagnosis was made, before any treatment began.

The germline gives CDR1 MNHEY, CDR2 SMNVEV (reference sequence). The V and J ends lost 7 bases and 1 base, in that order; junction bases with no gene match: 4. There are 13 residues in the CDR3. General study findings and limits: Expanded thyroid clonotypes (above 0.001) were mostly also found in blood.

Researchers took RNA transcripts and amplified the TCR beta CDR3 regions from them. Researchers ran a first-round RT-PCR on the TCR CDR3 using the HTBI primer set. One entry per CDR3 protein, called by TCRdb with MiXCR from the multiplex PCR reads. The repertoire consists of around 690,000 distinct CDR3 sequences, with 15% to 20% occurring once and the leading ten covering about 16%. As regards this clonotype: The antigen is unknown.

Specimen: blood. The receptor's source is a man aged 45 to 65 with Graves' hyperthyroidism. The V gene is TRBV27, the J gene TRBJ2-7; the match to TRBD2 covers 7 bases. The CDR3: CASTSGTSYEQYF. In DNA, the CDR3 is TGTGCCAGCACTAGCGGCACATCCTACGAGCAGTACTTC.